The 2 T cell receptor beta chains below come from one sample, sequenced in a study of T cells in Graves' hyperthyroidism and ophthalmopathy. The TCR beta CDR3 regions underwent amplification using RNA transcripts as the source. Researchers ran a first-round RT-PCR on the TCR CDR3 using the HTBI primer set. MiXCR was run by TCRdb on the multiplex PCR reads, yielding one entry per CDR3 protein. Of approximately 350,000 distinct CDR3 sequences detected, 15% appear once; the ten largest clones hold roughly 20%. Sequenced sample: blood. The receptors here all came from a woman aged 55-69 years with Graves' ophthalmopathy.

The chain employs TRBV6-2 or TRBV6-3 and TRBJ1-1; a weak D match, TRBD1 (5 bases). CDR1 is MNHEY and CDR2 is SVGEGT in the germline V gene. This CDR3 is 14 amino acids long. The V end was cut by 4 bases, the J end by 6 bases, with 15 bases between. The CDR3 DNA follows: TGTGCCAGCAGTTCCGGACACCCAAGCCCTGAAGCTTTCTTT. It translates to CASSSGHPSPEAFF.

This chain connects TRBV19 to TRBJ2-2, with 8 bases aligning to TRBD2. Germline loops: CDR1 LNHDA, CDR2 SQIVND (reference sequence). V lost 9 bases, J lost 6 bases, and 12 bases stayed unmatched. CDR3 size: 15 residues. The CDR3 protein is CASKRLAPFAGELFF. In nucleotides, the CDR3 is TGTGCCAGCAAAAGACTAGCGCCCTTCGCCGGGGAGCTGTTTTTT.